The 26 T cell receptor beta chains below all came from one sample that was sequenced in a study of post-analysis software for immune sequencing data. Unique-molecular-identifier-tagged TCR beta cDNA libraries were used. TCRdb reprocessed the PCR reads via MiXCR and lists one record per CDR3 protein. This table has fewer than 850,000 distinct CDR3 sequences, about half appearing once. These receptors are not linked to any known antigen. Whole-study results and caveats: Among four or five TRBV segments more frequent in patients than controls were TRBV5-6, TRBV5-1 and TRBV20-1.

The sequenced material came from blood. Receptor source: a girl aged 5 to 17 with multiple sclerosis.

This clonotype came up a few times. The rearrangement uses TRBV11-2 and TRBJ2-3, with D perhaps TRBD1 or TRBD2 (5 bases each). Per the germline V gene, CDR1 is SGHAT and CDR2 is FQNNGV. The CDR3 runs 16 residues. The V and J ends lost 1 base and 1 base respectively, with 12 bases between them. The CDR3 region has the DNA TGTGCCAGCAGCTTAGGTCGGGACGGGGGCACAGATACGCAGTATTTT. Amino acid sequence: CASSLGRDGGTDTQYF. Full variable domain (remainder filled in from reference TRBV11-2 and TRBJ2-3): EAGVAQSPRYKIIEKRQSVAFWCNPISGHATLYWYQQILGQGPKLLIQFQNNGVVDDSQLPKDRFSAERLKGVDSTLKIQPAKLEDSAVYLCASSLGRDGGTDTQYFGPGTRLTVL.

This clonotype appeared once. The rearrangement uses TRBV7-2 and TRBJ2-1; D is possibly TRBD1 or TRBD2 (5 bases each). V was cut by 5 bases and J by 6 bases, with 17 bases left in between. This CDR3 is built from 15 residues. CDR1 SGHTA and CDR2 FQGNSA come from the germline V gene. The CDR3 is CASSPGRGTANEQFF. CDR3 nucleotides: TGTGCCAGCAGCCCGGGACGAGGTACAGCCAATGAGCAGTTCTTC.

The chain links TRBV7-2 to TRBJ1-2; D is unclear. The CDR3 has 14 residues. Trimming took off 5 bases at V and 5 bases at J, with 15 bases between the two ends. In germline, CDR1 is SGHTA, CDR2 FQGNSA. Here the CDR3 reads CASSQPSHSYGYTF. DNA for the CDR3: TGTGCCAGCAGCCAACCTAGCCATTCATATGGCTACACCTTC.

The gene calls are TRBV28 and TRBJ2-5; 12 bases map to TRBD2. The CDR3 loop spans 18 amino acids. V lost 2 bases and J lost 1; bases outside the gene matches: 8. CDR1 is MDHEN, CDR2 SYDVKM, per germline. The CDR3 spells CASSLTGLAGWGQETQYF. For the CDR3, the DNA is TGTGCCAGCAGTTTAACGGGACTAGCGGGTTGGGGCCAAGAGACCCAGTACTTC.

This clonotype appeared a few times. This sequence joins TRBV12-3 or TRBV12-4 and TRBJ2-7; 9 bases line up with TRBD2. This CDR3 is built from 16 residues. The trim removed 3 bases at V and 6 bases at J, leaving 12 bases unmatched. DNA for the CDR3: TGTGCCAGCAGTTTGAGGGCGGGAGGGTTCCCCTCCGAGCAGTACTTC. Its protein is CASSLRAGGFPSEQYF.

This clonotype was seen a few times. For the CDR3, the DNA is TGTGCCAGCAGCTTAACGGGAGGGGTTGAGCAGTACTTC. This encodes CASSLTGGVEQYF. This chain joins TRBV7-3 and TRBJ2-7; 7 nucleotides align to TRBD2. In germline, CDR1 is SGHTA, CDR2 FQGTGA. Trimming took 0 bases from V and 7 from J; bases not matched to a gene: 3. This CDR3 has 13 amino acids.

Regarding this clonotype: At one end the junction does not follow the germline gene, possibly because of a read error. CDR3 DNA: TGTGCTAGCAGCTCAGCTCATGGCTATGAGCAGTTCTTC. Translated: CASSSAHGYEQFF. The rearrangement joins TRBV7-7 to TRBJ2-1; no clear D. This CDR3 is built from 13 residues. Germline CDR1 and CDR2: SSHAT and FNYEAQ (reference sequence).

The chain uses TRBV24-1 and TRBJ2-1; D possibly corresponds to TRBD2 (6 bases). V was clipped by 4 bases and J by 3 bases, with 9 bases between them. The CDR3 consists of 14 residues. The germline gives CDR1 KGHDR, CDR2 SFDVKD. In DNA, the CDR3 is TGTGCCACCAGTGACGGGGGTAGCTACAATGAGCAGTTCTTC. Its translation is CATSDGGSYNEQFF.

CDR3 in DNA: TGCAGTGCTAGCTCACCGACAGGGGTAATCGGCTACACCTTC. Translation: CSASSPTGVIGYTF. V gene TRBV20-1 combines with J gene TRBJ1-2, with TRBD1 matching 8 bases. V shed 3 bases, J shed 8 bases, and the junction held 11 bases outside the gene matches. This CDR3 region has 14 residues. Germline assignment: CDR1 DFQATT and CDR2 SNEGSKA (reference sequence).

About this clonotype itself: One junction end disagrees with the germline gene, perhaps due to a read error. The genes are TRBV7-9 and TRBJ2-7; 11 bases align to TRBD2. Germline lookup yields CDR1 SEHNR and CDR2 FQNEAQ (reference sequence). CDR3 length: 14 residues. CDR3 DNA: TGTGCCAGCAGCTTAACTAGCGGGAGTAGCGAGCAGTGCTTC. This encodes CASSLTSGSSEQCF.

This clonotype was recorded only once. The chain employs TRBV25-1 and TRBJ1-4; D is perhaps TRBD1 (5 bases). The germline V and J ends were trimmed by 9 bases and 8 bases, with 22 bases remaining between them. This CDR3 is built from 15 residues. The germline gives CDR1 MGHDK, CDR2 SYGVNS. The CDR3: CASTLGGQGLEKLFF. CDR3 bases: TGTGCCAGTACCCTGGGAGGGCAGGGTCTCGAAAAACTGTTTTTT.

This clonotype was observed a few times. The chain is built from TRBV3-1 and TRBJ2-7; perhaps TRBD1 as D (6 bases). Trimming removed 3 bases from V and 2 bases from J, with 11 bases in between. The CDR3 covers 14 residues. The germline V gene encodes CDR1 LGHDT and CDR2 YNNKEL (reference sequence). The chain's CDR3 is CASSQSGAAYEQYF. The CDR3 DNA sequence: TGTGCCAGCAGCCAGTCAGGGGCCGCCTACGAGCAGTACTTC.

The chain recombines TRBV5-1 with TRBJ1-2; 11 nucleotides line up with TRBD1. This CDR3 comprises 14 residues. V trimming: 3 bases; J trimming: 6 bases; junction bases outside the gene matches: 4. Germline CDR1 is SGHRS and CDR2 is YFSETQ. CDR3 DNA sequence: TGCGCCAGCAGCTACGGACAGGGGGCCCATGGCTACACCTTC. Its translation: CASSYGQGAHGYTF.

The V and J genes are TRBV20-1 and TRBJ1-3, with D possibly matching TRBD1 (5 bases). CDR3 length: 14 residues. Germline lookup yields CDR1 DFQATT and CDR2 SNEGSKA (reference sequence). V was cut by 0 bases and J by 2 bases, with 8 bases left in between. As DNA, the CDR3 is TGCAGTGCTAGAGATGTGGGGCCTGGAAACACCATATATTTT. Protein product: CSARDVGPGNTIYF.

The rearrangement joins TRBV7-2 to TRBJ2-3, with 9 bases fitting TRBD1. From germline, CDR1 is SGHTA and CDR2 FQGNSA. V trimming: 5 bases; J trimming: 3 bases; junction bases outside the gene matches: 9. The CDR3 extends over 16 amino acids. Here the CDR3 reads CASSTRTGGRTDTQYF. Written as DNA, the CDR3 is TGTGCCAGCAGCACACGAACAGGGGGCAGAACAGATACGCAGTATTTT.

CDR3 protein: CASSIDPLPNEQFF. The CDR3 bases are TGTGCCAGCAGCATAGATCCCTTGCCCAATGAGCAGTTCTTC. The chain uses TRBV5-4 and TRBJ2-1; D remains ambiguous. This CDR3 has 14 residues. CDR1 and CDR2 from the germline V gene are SGHNT and YYREEE (reference sequence). Trimming removed 4 bases at V and 6 bases at J, with 14 bases between.

The chain joins TRBV24-1 to TRBJ1-5; 11 bases fit TRBD1. J lost 0 bases, V lost 4 bases, and 7 bases had no gene match. The CDR3 runs 18 residues. Germline CDR1 is KGHDR and CDR2 is SFDVKD. This chain's CDR3 is CATSDSGTGGGSNQPQHF. The CDR3 bases are TGTGCCACCAGTGACTCCGGGACAGGGGGTGGTAGCAATCAGCCCCAGCATTTT.

The rearrangement uses TRBV15 and TRBJ2-7; no definite D call. Germline values: CDR1 LNHNV, CDR2 YYDKDF (reference sequence). Trimming shortened V by 9 bases and J by 4 bases, and 19 bases separated the two germline ends. The CDR3 has 14 amino acids. CDR3 nucleotides: TGTGCCACACAACCGACCGAAGGCATTTACGAGCAGTACTTC. It yields the protein CATQPTEGIYEQYF.

This chain joins TRBV7-8 and TRBJ2-3; a possible D gene is TRBD1 (6 bases). The CDR3 consists of 14 residues. Trimming removed 1 base at V and 5 bases at J, with 10 bases between. Germline assignment: CDR1 SGHVS and CDR2 FQNEAQ. The CDR3 here is CASSLGGTQDTQYF. CDR3 DNA: TGTGCCAGCAGCTTAGGAGGGACACAAGATACGCAGTATTTT.

The genes are TRBV18 and TRBJ2-2; D unresolved. This CDR3 region has 14 residues. The V end was cut by 4 bases, the J end by 5 bases, with 11 bases between. Germline CDR1 reads KGHSH; CDR2 reads LQKENI. This CDR3 is CASSRALTTGELFF. DNA of the CDR3: TGTGCCAGCTCACGAGCTCTTACTACCGGGGAGCTGTTTTTT.

The CDR3 spells CSVNLGGGYTF. CDR3 DNA: TGCAGCGTCAACCTCGGTGGGGGCTACACCTTC. The chain carries TRBV29-1 and TRBJ1-2; D gene ambiguous. The CDR3 totals 11 residues. Germline V gene data show CDR1 as SQVTM and CDR2 as ANQGSEA. The ends were cut back, 6 bases at V and 8 bases at J, with 13 bases in the middle.

The chain links TRBV24-1 to TRBJ2-5; 13 nucleotides align to TRBD2. The V and J ends lost 9 bases and 5 bases, in that order; junction bases with no gene match: 11. The CDR3 totals 16 residues. Germline V CDR1 and CDR2: KGHDR, SFDVKD. The CDR3 DNA sequence: TGTGCCACCGGACGGCCAGGACTAGCGGGAGTTGAGACCCAGTACTTC. This gives the protein CATGRPGLAGVETQYF.

The chain recombines TRBV10-3 with TRBJ2-1; possibly TRBD1 for D (5 bases). V was trimmed by 0 bases and J by 5 bases, leaving 8 bases between them. This CDR3 region has 14 residues. In germline, CDR1 is ENHRY, CDR2 SYGVKD. CDR3 sequence (DNA): TGTGCCATCAGTGAGTCCAACAGGAACAATGAGCAGTTCTTC. Its translation: CAISESNRNNEQFF.

V usage is TRBV10-3 and J usage is TRBJ2-7, with D perhaps being TRBD1 or TRBD2 (5 bases each). Germline-derived CDR1 and CDR2 are ENHRY and SYGVKD. Trimming removed 6 bases at V and 5 bases at J, with 26 bases between. This CDR3 spans 17 amino acids. The CDR3 region is CAISPSPQWGSGNEQYF. CDR3 DNA sequence: TGTGCCATCAGCCCTTCCCCCCAGTGGGGGTCTGGTAACGAGCAGTACTTC.

This clonotype was observed a handful of times. The V call is TRBV7-6, the J call TRBJ2-3; 8 bases map to TRBD2. Germline lookup yields CDR1 SGHVS and CDR2 FNYEAQ. The V gene end was trimmed by 2 bases and the J gene end by 5 bases; junction bases not matched to a gene: 6. This CDR3 has 15 residues. The CDR3 DNA reads TGTGCCAGCAGCTTACCAGCGGGAGTGGAAGATACGCAGTATTTT. It specifies CASSLPAGVEDTQYF.

The table lists this clonotype with a few counts. The chain combines TRBV29-1 with TRBJ2-7; D is unresolved. Looked up from germline, CDR1 is SQVTM and CDR2 is ANQGSEA. CDR3 length: 14 residues. V was pared by 4 bases and J by 4 bases, with 17 bases between. This CDR3 reads CSVVDQSSTYEQYF. CDR3 nucleotides: TGCAGCGTTGTGGATCAATCCTCTACTTACGAGCAGTACTTC.